Listed below are T cell receptor beta chains from one sample, sequenced in a study of T cells in Graves' hyperthyroidism and ophthalmopathy. TCRdb ran MiXCR on the multiplex PCR reads and lists one entry per CDR3 protein. The table lists around 190,000 distinct CDR3 sequences, roughly 17% of them singletons. The specimen was blood. Receptors were obtained from a woman aged 50 to 60 with Graves' hyperthyroidism. Each CDR3 is given with its conserved first and last residue. Each record gives: J gene, clone size, D gene, V gene, CDR3 DNA, CDR3 protein. D genes are given only for firm matches. Rows give clone size only sometimes, using once, few, many, or a class for an expanded clone.

j_call: TRBJ1-6; clone_size: -; d_call: -; v_call: TRBV11-3; cdr3_nt: TGTGCCAGCAGCTTAGGTGGATCACCCCTCCACTTT; cdr3_aa: CASSLGGSPLHF
j_call: TRBJ2-5; clone_size: few; d_call: -; v_call: TRBV7-9; cdr3_nt: TGTGCCAGCAGCTTAGGTCGCAGGGGAGGGCGAGAGACCCAGTACTTC; cdr3_aa: CASSLGRRGGRETQYF
j_call: TRBJ1-4; clone_size: -; d_call: -; v_call: TRBV5-1; cdr3_nt: TGCGCCAGCAGCTTGGAGGAATCAACTAATGAAAAACTGTTTTTT; cdr3_aa: CASSLEESTNEKLFF
j_call: TRBJ2-5; clone_size: -; d_call: -; v_call: TRBV5-1; cdr3_nt: TGCGCCAGCAGCTTGTTTCTGGGGGAAGAGACCCAGTACTTC; cdr3_aa: CASSLFLGEETQYF
j_call: TRBJ2-7; clone_size: -; d_call: -; v_call: TRBV28; cdr3_nt: TGTGCCAGCAGTTGGATAGGGGATGGCGAGCAGTACTTC; cdr3_aa: CASSWIGDGEQYF
j_call: TRBJ2-7; clone_size: few; d_call: -; v_call: TRBV4-1; cdr3_nt: TGCGCCAGCAGCCAAGAGACTGGCAGGCTCTACGAGCAGTACTTC; cdr3_aa: CASSQETGRLYEQYF
j_call: TRBJ1-2; clone_size: -; d_call: TRBD1; v_call: TRBV19; cdr3_nt: TGTGCCAGTAAATTGGACAGGAATAACTATGGCTACACCTTC; cdr3_aa: CASKLDRNNYGYTF
j_call: TRBJ2-1; clone_size: few; d_call: -; v_call: TRBV7-3; cdr3_nt: TGTGCCAGCAGCCCCCATGTGGGGGCGGACAATGAGCAGTTCTTC; cdr3_aa: CASSPHVGADNEQFF
j_call: TRBJ1-2; clone_size: -; d_call: -; v_call: TRBV30; cdr3_nt: TGTGCCTGGAGTGTAGTGGGTGGCTACACCTTC; cdr3_aa: CAWSVVGGYTF
j_call: TRBJ1-6; clone_size: few; d_call: TRBD1; v_call: TRBV3-1; cdr3_nt: TGTGCCAGCAGCTTGGCGACAGGGGGCAGGTCGAATTCACCCCTCCACTTT; cdr3_aa: CASSLATGGRSNSPLHF
j_call: TRBJ2-5; clone_size: many; d_call: -; v_call: TRBV11-2; cdr3_nt: TGTGCCAGCAGCTTAGAGACCCAGTACTTC; cdr3_aa: CASSLETQYF
j_call: TRBJ1-1; clone_size: many; d_call: TRBD1; v_call: TRBV2; cdr3_nt: TGTGCCAGCAGTCCAGGACAGGGGGCAACTGAAGCTTTCTTT; cdr3_aa: CASSPGQGATEAFF
j_call: TRBJ2-7; clone_size: -; d_call: -; v_call: TRBV6-1; cdr3_nt: TGTGCCAGCAGGGACGACAGGAGTTACGAGCAGTACTTC; cdr3_aa: CASRDDRSYEQYF
j_call: TRBJ1-2; clone_size: -; d_call: -; v_call: TRBV7-3; cdr3_nt: TGTGCCAGCAGCTTATCCGCCAGAAACTATGGCTACACCTTC; cdr3_aa: CASSLSARNYGYTF
j_call: TRBJ2-1; clone_size: many; d_call: -; v_call: TRBV11-3; cdr3_nt: TGTGCCAGCAACATAGAAGTCGAGTCTGCCTACAATGAGCAGTTCTTC; cdr3_aa: CASNIEVESAYNEQFF
j_call: TRBJ2-3; clone_size: many; d_call: TRBD2; v_call: TRBV20-1; cdr3_nt: TGCAGTGCTCCAGCGGGGGAGCTCACAGATACGCAGTATTTT; cdr3_aa: CSAPAGELTDTQYF
j_call: TRBJ2-1; clone_size: many; d_call: -; v_call: TRBV25-1; cdr3_nt: TGTGCCAGCAGTTTCGGGGATGAGCAGTTCTTC; cdr3_aa: CASSFGDEQFF
j_call: TRBJ2-1; clone_size: few; d_call: TRBD2; v_call: TRBV7-3; cdr3_nt: TGTGCCAGCAGCGGAAGCGGGAGTCCCAATGAGCAGTTCTTC; cdr3_aa: CASSGSGSPNEQFF
j_call: TRBJ2-1; clone_size: many; d_call: -; v_call: TRBV7-9; cdr3_nt: TGTGCCAGCAGCTTAATCCATAGCGCAAACAATGAGCAGTTCTTC; cdr3_aa: CASSLIHSANNEQFF
j_call: TRBJ1-2; clone_size: few; d_call: TRBD1; v_call: TRBV5-6; cdr3_nt: TGTGCCAGCAGCCCCATAAGTAGGCAGGGGGCCGATGGCTACACCTTC; cdr3_aa: CASSPISRQGADGYTF
j_call: TRBJ1-4; clone_size: many; d_call: -; v_call: TRBV27; cdr3_nt: TGTGCCAGCAGTTTATCGAACGCCGGGATCCTTAATGAAAAACTGTTTTTT; cdr3_aa: CASSLSNAGILNEKLFF
j_call: TRBJ2-1; clone_size: many; d_call: -; v_call: TRBV7-9; cdr3_nt: TGTGCCAGCAGCTTTTCAGAGATTAGCTCCTACAATGAGCAGTTCTTC; cdr3_aa: CASSFSEISSYNEQFF
j_call: TRBJ1-1; clone_size: -; d_call: -; v_call: TRBV7-3; cdr3_nt: TGTGCCAGCAGCAAGCCGGGTGTGCCTGAAGCTTTCTTT; cdr3_aa: CASSKPGVPEAFF
j_call: TRBJ1-2; clone_size: many; d_call: -; v_call: TRBV12-3/TRBV12-4; cdr3_nt: TGTGCCAGCAGCCCACAGGGACCGCCCTATGGCTACACCTTC; cdr3_aa: CASSPQGPPYGYTF
j_call: TRBJ1-4; clone_size: many; d_call: -; v_call: TRBV7-9; cdr3_nt: TGTGCCAGCAGCAGAGTAGGCAGTCAGGGTGAAAAACTGTTTTTT; cdr3_aa: CASSRVGSQGEKLFF
j_call: TRBJ2-1; clone_size: many; d_call: TRBD2; v_call: TRBV20-1; cdr3_nt: TGCAGTGCTGCAGGGACTAGCGGGCTCTACAATGAGCAGTTCTTC; cdr3_aa: CSAAGTSGLYNEQFF
j_call: TRBJ2-7; clone_size: -; d_call: -; v_call: TRBV25-1; cdr3_nt: TGTGCCAGCAGTGAATGGGGCCATGGGGGCTACGAGCAGTACTTC; cdr3_aa: CASSEWGHGGYEQYF
j_call: TRBJ2-3; clone_size: many; d_call: -; v_call: TRBV29-1; cdr3_nt: TGCAGCGTTGAGTTCATCCTCGATACGCAGTATTTT; cdr3_aa: CSVEFILDTQYF